The clone carrying this T cell receptor (beta chain) was picked up a small number of times. As yet, its antigen is unknown. One end of the junction does not line up with germline, which may come from a read error. This CDR3 contains 13 residues. Germline CDR1 and CDR2: MGHRA and YSYEKL. RNA transcripts gave rise to amplified TCR beta CDR3 regions. The HTBI primer set drove a first-round RT-PCR of the TCR CDR3. TCRdb reprocessed the multiplex PCR reads with MiXCR, giving one entry per CDR3 protein. The table has hundreds of thousands of distinct CDR3 sequences, 18% seen once; the top ten hold approximately 15%. The blood sample was taken at first hyperthyroidism diagnosis, before any ophthalmopathy symptoms. PBMCs were collected from an approximately 9.3 ml volume of fresh peripheral blood. The source of the sample is a study of T cells in Graves' hyperthyroidism and ophthalmopathy. Study conclusions and caveats: Expanded thyroid clonotypes (above 0.001) were mostly also found in blood.

This chain connects TRBV4-1 to TRBJ2-2; D is perhaps TRBD1 or TRBD2 (6 bases each). This TCR was recovered from a woman in her 50s with Graves' hyperthyroidism that later progressed to Graves' ophthalmopathy. The sequenced material came from blood. The CDR3 nucleotides are TGCGCCAGCAGCCAAGAGGGGGGCCGGGAACTGTTTTTT. Translating it yields CASSQEGGRELFF.